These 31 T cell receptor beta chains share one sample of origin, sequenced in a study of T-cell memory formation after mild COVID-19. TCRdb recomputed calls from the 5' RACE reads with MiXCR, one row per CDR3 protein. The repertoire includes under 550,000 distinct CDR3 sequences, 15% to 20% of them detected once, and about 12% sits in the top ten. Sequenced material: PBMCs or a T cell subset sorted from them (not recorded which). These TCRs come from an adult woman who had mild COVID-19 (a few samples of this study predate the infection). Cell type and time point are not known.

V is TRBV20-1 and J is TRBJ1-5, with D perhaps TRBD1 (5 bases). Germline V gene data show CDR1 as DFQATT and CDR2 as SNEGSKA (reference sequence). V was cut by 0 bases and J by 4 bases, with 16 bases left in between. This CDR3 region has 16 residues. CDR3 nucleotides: TGCAGTGCTAGAGATCAGGGAGTGGACAAAAATCAGCCCCAGCATTTT. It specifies CSARDQGVDKNQPQHF.

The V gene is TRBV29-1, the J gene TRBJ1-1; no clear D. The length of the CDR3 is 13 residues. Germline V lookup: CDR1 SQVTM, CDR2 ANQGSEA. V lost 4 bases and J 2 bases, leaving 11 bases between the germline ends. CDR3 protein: CSVGWTVNTEAFF. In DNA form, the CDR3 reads TGCAGCGTTGGTTGGACGGTTAACACTGAAGCTTTCTTT. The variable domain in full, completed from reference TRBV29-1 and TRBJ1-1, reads SAVISQKPSRDICQRGTSLTIQCQVDSQVTMMFWYRQQPGQSLTLIATANQGSEATYESGFVIDKFPISRPNLTFSTLTVSNMSPEDSSIYLCSVGWTVNTEAFFGQGTRLTVV.

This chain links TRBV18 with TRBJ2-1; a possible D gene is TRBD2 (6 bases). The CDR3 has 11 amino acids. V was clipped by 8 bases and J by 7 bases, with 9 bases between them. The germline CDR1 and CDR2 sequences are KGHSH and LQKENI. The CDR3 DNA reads TGTGCCAGCACCCGGGGGAATGAGCAGTTCTTC. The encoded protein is CASTRGNEQFF. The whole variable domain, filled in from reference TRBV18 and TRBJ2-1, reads NAGVMQNPRHLVRRRGQEARLRCSPMKGHSHVYWYRQLPEEGLKFMVYLQKENIIDESGMPKERFSAEFPKEGPSILRIQQVVRGDSAAYFCASTRGNEQFFGPGTRLTVL.

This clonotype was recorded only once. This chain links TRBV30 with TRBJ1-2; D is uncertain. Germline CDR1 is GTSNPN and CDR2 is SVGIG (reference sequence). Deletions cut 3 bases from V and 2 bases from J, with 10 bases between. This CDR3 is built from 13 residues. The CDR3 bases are TGTGCCTGGAGCCCGGACGGGAACTATGGCTACACCTTC. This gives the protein CAWSPDGNYGYTF.

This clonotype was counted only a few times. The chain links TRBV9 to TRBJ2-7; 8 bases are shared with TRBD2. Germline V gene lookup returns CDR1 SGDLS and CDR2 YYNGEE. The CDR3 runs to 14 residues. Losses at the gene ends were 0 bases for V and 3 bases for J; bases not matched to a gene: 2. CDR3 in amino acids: CASSVEGTSYEQYF. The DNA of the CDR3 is TGTGCCAGCAGCGTAGAGGGGACTAGCTACGAGCAGTACTTC.

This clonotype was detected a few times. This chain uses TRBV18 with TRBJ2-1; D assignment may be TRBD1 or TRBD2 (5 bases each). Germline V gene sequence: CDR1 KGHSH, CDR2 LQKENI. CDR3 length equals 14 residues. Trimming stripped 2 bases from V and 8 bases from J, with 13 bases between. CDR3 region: CASSPGAPRDEQFF. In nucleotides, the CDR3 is TGTGCCAGCTCACCAGGGGCACCGAGGGATGAGCAGTTCTTC. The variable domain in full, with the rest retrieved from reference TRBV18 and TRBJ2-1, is NAGVMQNPRHLVRRRGQEARLRCSPMKGHSHVYWYRQLPEEGLKFMVYLQKENIIDESGMPKERFSAEFPKEGPSILRIQQVVRGDSAAYFCASSPGAPRDEQFFGPGTRLTVL.

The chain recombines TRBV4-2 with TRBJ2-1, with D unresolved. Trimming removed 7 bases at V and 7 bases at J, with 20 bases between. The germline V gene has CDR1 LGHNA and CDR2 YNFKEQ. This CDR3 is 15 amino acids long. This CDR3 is CASTMELVSRNEQFF. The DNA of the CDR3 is TGTGCCAGCACTATGGAACTTGTGTCGAGGAATGAGCAGTTCTTC.

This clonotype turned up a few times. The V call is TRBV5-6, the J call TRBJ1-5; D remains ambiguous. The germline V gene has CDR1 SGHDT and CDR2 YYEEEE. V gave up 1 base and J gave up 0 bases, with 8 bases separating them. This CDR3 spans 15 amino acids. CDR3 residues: CASSLTAYSNQPQHF. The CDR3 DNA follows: TGTGCCAGCAGCTTGACGGCGTATAGCAATCAGCCCCAGCATTTT.

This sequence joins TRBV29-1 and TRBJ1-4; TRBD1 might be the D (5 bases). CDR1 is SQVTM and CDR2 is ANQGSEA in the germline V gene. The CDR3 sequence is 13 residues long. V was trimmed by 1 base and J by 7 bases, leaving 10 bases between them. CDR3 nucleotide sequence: TGCAGCGTTGAAGGCAGGGTTGGTGAAAAACTGTTTTTT. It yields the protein CSVEGRVGEKLFF.

In DNA form, the CDR3 reads TGCGCCAGCAGCGTGGAGAGCAATGAGCAGTTCTTC. Amino acid sequence: CASSVESNEQFF. This chain links TRBV5-1 with TRBJ2-1, with unresolved D. Germline-derived CDR1 and CDR2 are SGHRS and YFSETQ. The CDR3 spans 12 residues. The germline V and J ends were trimmed by 4 bases and 6 bases, with 8 bases remaining between them.

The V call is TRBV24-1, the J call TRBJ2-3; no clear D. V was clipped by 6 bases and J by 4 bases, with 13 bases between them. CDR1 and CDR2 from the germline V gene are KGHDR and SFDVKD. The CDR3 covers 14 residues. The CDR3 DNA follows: TGTGCCACCAGTCAAGGACCCCCCGCAGATACGCAGTATTTT. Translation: CATSQGPPADTQYF.

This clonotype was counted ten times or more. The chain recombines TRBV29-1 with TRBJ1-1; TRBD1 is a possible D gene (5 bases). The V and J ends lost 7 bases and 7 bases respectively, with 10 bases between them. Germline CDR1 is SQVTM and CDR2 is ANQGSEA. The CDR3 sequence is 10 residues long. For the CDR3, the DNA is TGCAGCGCCGGGACGGGTGAAGCTTTCTTT. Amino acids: CSAGTGEAFF.

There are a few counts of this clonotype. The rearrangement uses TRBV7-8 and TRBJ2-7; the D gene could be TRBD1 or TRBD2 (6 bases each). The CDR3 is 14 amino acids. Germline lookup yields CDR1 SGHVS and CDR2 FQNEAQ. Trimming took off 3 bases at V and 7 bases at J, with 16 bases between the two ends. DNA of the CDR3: TGTGCCAGCAGCTTCGGGGGCACTTTAAGGGAGCAGTACTTC. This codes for CASSFGGTLREQYF.

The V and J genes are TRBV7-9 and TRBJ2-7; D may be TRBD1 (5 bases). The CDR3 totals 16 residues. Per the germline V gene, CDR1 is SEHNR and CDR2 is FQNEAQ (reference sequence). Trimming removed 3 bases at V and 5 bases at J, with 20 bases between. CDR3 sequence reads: CASSFTGRSSPDEQYF. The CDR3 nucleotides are TGTGCCAGCAGCTTCACAGGACGGTCCTCTCCGGACGAGCAGTACTTC. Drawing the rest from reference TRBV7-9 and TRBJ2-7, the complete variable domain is DTGVSQNPRHKITKRGQNVTFRCDPISEHNRLYWYRQTLGQGPEFLTYFQNEAQLEKSRLLSDRFSAERPKGSFSTLEIQRTEQGDSAMYLCASSFTGRSSPDEQYFGPGTRLTVT.

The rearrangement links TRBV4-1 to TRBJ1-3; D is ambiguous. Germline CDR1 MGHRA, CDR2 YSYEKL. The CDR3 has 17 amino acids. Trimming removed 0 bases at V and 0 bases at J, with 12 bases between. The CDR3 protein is CASSQDLPGISGNTIYF. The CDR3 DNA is TGCGCCAGCAGCCAAGATCTACCGGGGATCTCTGGAAACACCATATATTTT.

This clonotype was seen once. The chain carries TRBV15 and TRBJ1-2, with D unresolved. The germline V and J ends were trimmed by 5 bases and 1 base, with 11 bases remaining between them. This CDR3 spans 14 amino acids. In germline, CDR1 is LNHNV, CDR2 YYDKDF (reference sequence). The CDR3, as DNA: TGTGCCACCAGCGAAGGTGGGGTTAACTATGGCTACACCTTC. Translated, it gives CATSEGGVNYGYTF.

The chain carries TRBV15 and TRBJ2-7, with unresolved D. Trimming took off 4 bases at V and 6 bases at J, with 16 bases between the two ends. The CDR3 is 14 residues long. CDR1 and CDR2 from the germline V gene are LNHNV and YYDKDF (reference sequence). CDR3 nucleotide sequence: TGTGCCACCAGCACCAGGACCCGATTGAGCGAGCAGTACTTC. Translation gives CATSTRTRLSEQYF.

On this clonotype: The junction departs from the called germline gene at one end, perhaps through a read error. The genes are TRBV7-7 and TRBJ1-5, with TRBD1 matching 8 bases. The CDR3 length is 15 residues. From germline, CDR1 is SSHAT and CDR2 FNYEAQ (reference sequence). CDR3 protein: CASSYTGGIGQPQHF. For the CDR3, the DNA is TGTGCTAGCAGCTACACAGGGGGGATAGGTCAGCCCCAGCATTTT.

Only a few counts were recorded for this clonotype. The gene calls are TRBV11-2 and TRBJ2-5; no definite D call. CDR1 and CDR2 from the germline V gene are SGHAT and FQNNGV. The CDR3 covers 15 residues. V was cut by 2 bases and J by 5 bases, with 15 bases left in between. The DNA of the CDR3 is TGTGCCAGCAGCTTACGACCCATCGTGGATGAGACCCAGTACTTC. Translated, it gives CASSLRPIVDETQYF.

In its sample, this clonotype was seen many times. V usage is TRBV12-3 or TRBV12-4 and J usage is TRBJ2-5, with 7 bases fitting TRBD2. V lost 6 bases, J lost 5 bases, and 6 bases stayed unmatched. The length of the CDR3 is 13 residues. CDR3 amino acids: CASRRGFGETQYF. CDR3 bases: TGTGCCAGCAGGCGGGGGTTCGGGGAGACCCAGTACTTC.

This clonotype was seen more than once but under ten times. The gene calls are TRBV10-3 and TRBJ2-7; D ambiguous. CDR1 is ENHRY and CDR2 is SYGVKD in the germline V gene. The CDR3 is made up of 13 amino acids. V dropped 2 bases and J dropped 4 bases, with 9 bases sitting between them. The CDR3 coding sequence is TGTGCCATCAGTGAGATCAGGACGTACGAGCAGTACTTC. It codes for CAISEIRTYEQYF.

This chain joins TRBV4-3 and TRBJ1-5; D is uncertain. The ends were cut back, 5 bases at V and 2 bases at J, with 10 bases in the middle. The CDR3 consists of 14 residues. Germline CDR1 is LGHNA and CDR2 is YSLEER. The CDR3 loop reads CASSKVQGNQPQHF. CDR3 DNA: TGCGCCAGCAGCAAAGTGCAGGGCAATCAGCCCCAGCATTTT.

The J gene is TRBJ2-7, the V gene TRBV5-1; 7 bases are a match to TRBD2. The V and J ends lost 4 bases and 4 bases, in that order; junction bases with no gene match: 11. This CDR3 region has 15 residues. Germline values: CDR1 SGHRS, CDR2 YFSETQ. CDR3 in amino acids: CASSPGRRGGYEQYF. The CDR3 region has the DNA TGCGCCAGCAGCCCCGGCCGGCGGGGAGGGTACGAGCAGTACTTC.

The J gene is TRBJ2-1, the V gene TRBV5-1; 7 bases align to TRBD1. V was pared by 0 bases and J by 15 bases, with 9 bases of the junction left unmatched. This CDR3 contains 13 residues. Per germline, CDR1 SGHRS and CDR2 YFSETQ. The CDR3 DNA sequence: TGCGCCAGCAGCTTGGGGCCCGACAGGGAGTTGTTCTTC. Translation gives CASSLGPDRELFF.

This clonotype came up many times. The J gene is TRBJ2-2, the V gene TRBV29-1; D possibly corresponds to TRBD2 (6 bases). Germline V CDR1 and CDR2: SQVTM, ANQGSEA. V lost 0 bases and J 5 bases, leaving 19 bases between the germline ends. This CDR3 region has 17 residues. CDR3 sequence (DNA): TGCAGCGTTGAAGACTTTACCGGGGAACGGGGGACCGGGGAGCTGTTTTTT. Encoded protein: CSVEDFTGERGTGELFF.

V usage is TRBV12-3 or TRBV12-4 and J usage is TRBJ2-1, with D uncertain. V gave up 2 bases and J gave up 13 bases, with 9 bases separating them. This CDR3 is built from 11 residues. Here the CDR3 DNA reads TGTGCCAGCAGTTTAAGACTTATCCAGTTCTTC. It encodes CASSLRLIQFF.

The CDR3, as DNA: TGTGCCAGCAGCCAAGAGACCTGGGCGGATCCTAATGAAAAACTGTTTTTT. Its translation: CASSQETWADPNEKLFF. The chain employs TRBV4-2 and TRBJ1-4; no clear D gene. The ends were cut back, 0 bases at V and 3 bases at J, with 14 bases in the middle. CDR3 size: 17 residues. Germline V gene sequence: CDR1 LGHNA, CDR2 YNFKEQ.

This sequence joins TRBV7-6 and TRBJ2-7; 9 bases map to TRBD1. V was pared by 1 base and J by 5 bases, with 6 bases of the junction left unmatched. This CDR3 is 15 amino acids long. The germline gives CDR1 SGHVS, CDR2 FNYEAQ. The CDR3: CASSLDRGPADEQYF. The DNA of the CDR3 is TGTGCCAGCAGCTTAGACAGGGGGCCGGCGGACGAGCAGTACTTC.

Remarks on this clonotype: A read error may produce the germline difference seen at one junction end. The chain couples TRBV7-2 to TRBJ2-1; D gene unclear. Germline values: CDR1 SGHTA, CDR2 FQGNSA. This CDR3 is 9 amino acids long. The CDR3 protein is CASSLDFNF. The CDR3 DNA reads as TGTGCCAGCAGCTTAGACTTTAACTTC. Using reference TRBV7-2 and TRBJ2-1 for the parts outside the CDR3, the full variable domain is GAGVSQSPSNKVTEKGKDVELRCDPISGHTALYWYRQSLGQGLEFLIYFQGNSAPDKSGLPSDRFSAERTGGSVSTLTIQRTQQEDSAVYLCASSLDFNFGPGTRLTVL.

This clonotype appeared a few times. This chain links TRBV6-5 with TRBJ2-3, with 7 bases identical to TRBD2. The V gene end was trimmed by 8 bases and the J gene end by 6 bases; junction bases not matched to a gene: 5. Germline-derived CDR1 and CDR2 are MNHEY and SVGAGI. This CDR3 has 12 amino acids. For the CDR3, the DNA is TGTGCCAGCTGCGGGAGAGGCGATACGCAGTATTTT. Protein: CASCGRGDTQYF.

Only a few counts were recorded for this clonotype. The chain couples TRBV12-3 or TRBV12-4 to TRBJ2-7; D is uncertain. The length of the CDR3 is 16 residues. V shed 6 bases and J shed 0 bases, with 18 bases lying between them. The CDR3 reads CASRPRTENSSYEQYF. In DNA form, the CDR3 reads TGTGCCAGCAGGCCCCGGACGGAGAATAGCTCCTACGAGCAGTACTTC.